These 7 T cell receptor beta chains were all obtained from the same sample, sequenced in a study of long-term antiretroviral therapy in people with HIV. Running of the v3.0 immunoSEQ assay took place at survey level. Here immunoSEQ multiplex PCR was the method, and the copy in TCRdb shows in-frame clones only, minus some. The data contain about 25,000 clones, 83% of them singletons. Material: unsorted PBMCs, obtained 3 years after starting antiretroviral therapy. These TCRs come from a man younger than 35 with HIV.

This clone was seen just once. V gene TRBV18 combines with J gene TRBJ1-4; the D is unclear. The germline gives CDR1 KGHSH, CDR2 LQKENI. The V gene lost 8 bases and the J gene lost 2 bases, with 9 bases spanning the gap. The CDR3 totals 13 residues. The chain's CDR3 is CASTDPTNEKLFF. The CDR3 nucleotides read TGTGCCAGCACGGACCCCACTAATGAAAAACTGTTTTTT.

CDR3 sequence: CASSLDGTGFTYEQYF. Written as DNA, the CDR3 is TGCGCCAGCAGCTTGGACGGGACCGGGTTCACCTACGAGCAGTACTTC. The chain has TRBV5-1 and TRBJ2-7; D is possibly TRBD1 or TRBD2 (5 bases each). The V end was cut by 0 bases, the J end by 2 bases, with 15 bases between. The CDR3 extends over 16 amino acids. CDR1 and CDR2 (germline): SGHRS, YFSETQ.

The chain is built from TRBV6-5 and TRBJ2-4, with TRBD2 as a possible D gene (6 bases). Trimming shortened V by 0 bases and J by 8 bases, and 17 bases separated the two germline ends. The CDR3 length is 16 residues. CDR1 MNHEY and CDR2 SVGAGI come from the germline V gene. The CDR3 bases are TGTGCCAGCAGTTACTCTTCGCGGCCCGGGGGAGACATTCAGTACTTC. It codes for CASSYSSRPGGDIQYF.

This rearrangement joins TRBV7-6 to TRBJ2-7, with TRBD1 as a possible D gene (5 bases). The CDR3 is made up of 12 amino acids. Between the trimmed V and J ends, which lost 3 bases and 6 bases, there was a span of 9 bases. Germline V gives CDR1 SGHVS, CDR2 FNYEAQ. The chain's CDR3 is CASSFGQGEQYF. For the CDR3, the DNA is TGTGCCAGCAGCTTTGGTCAGGGCGAGCAGTACTTC.

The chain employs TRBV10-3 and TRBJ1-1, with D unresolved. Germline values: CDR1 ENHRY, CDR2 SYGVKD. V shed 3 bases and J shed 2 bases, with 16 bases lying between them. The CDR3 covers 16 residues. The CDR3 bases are TGTGCCATCAGTGATATGCACTTCGGGGTAAACACTGAAGCTTTCTTT. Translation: CAISDMHFGVNTEAFF.

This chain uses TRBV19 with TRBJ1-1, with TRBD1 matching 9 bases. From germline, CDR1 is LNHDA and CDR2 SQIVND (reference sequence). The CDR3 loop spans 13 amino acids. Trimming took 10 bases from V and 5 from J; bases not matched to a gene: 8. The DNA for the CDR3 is TGTGCCACCCGGACAGGGGTGTGGACTGAAGCTTTCTTT. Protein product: CATRTGVWTEAFF.

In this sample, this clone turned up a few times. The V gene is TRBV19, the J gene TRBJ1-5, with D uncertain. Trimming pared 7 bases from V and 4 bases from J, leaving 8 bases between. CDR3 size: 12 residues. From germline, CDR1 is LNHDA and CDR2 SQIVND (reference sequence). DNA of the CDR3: TGTGCCAGTAACCGGGTTAATCAGCCCCAGCATTTT. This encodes CASNRVNQPQHF.